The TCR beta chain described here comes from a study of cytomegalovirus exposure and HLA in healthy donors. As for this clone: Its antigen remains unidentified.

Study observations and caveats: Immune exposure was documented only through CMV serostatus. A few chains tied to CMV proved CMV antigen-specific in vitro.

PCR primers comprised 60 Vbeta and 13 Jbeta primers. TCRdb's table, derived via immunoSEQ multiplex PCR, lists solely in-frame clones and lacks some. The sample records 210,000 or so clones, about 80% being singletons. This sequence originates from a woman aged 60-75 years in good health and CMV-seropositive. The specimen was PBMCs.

In nucleotides, the CDR3 is TGTGCCAGCAGCCTAGTAGCGGGGGACCTCTCCTACGAGCAGTACTTC. It encodes CASSLVAGDLSYEQYF. The chain couples TRBV4-2 to TRBJ2-7, with TRBD2 identical over 9 bases. The CDR3 consists of 16 residues. V trimming: 4 bases; J trimming: 0 bases; junction bases outside the gene matches: 7. Looked up from germline, CDR1 is LGHNA and CDR2 is YNFKEQ.